A single sample is the source of the 9 T cell receptor beta chains below, sequenced in a study of T cells expressing NK-cell markers. Reanalyzing the 5' RACE reads, TCRdb keeps one entry per CDR3 protein, without DNA. The sample data list about 410,000 distinct CDR3 sequences. Sequencing input: blood T cells: a sorted CD56 or NKG2C T cell subset, CD4+ or CD8+ T cells, or bulk PBMC T cells (not recorded which). The origin of the receptors is a woman aged 50 to 65 in good health.

The V and J genes are TRBV20-1 and TRBJ1-1; no DNA is available, so the TRBD1 call from TCRdb remains unchecked. The CDR3 totals 14 residues. Germline V CDR1 and CDR2: DFQATT, SNEGSKA (reference sequence). Here the CDR3 reads CSARPGSQGGEAFF.

The CDR3 protein is CASRDRGVVEQYF. This sequence joins TRBV5-1 and TRBJ2-7; there is no DNA to check the TCRdb D call of TRBD1. Germline V lookup: CDR1 SGHRS, CDR2 YFSETQ. The CDR3 is made up of 13 amino acids.

This chain uses TRBV7-2 with TRBJ2-3; the TCRdb D gene call, TRBD1, has no DNA to confirm it. The germline V gene encodes CDR1 SGHTA and CDR2 FQGNSA. The CDR3 runs to 13 residues. CDR3 in amino acids: CASTLVPGYARYF. Complete variable domain (other parts from reference TRBV7-2 and TRBJ2-3): GAGVSQSPSNKVTEKGKDVELRCDPISGHTALYWYRQSLGQGLEFLIYFQGNSAPDKSGLPSDRFSAERTGGSVSTLTIQRTQQEDSAVYLCASTLVPGYARYFGPGTRLTVL.

V usage is TRBV29-1 and J usage is TRBJ2-7; with no DNA, the TCRdb D assignment of TRBD2 cannot be verified. The CDR3 covers 13 residues. Germline V CDR1 and CDR2: SQVTM, ANQGSEA. The CDR3 spells CSVGAGDHYEQYF.

This chain links TRBV12-3 or TRBV12-4 with TRBJ2-3; TCRdb picks TRBD2, but there is no DNA to check that call. The length of the CDR3 is 16 residues. CDR3 amino acids: CASSLTSGSAPDTQYF.

The chain employs TRBV27 and TRBJ2-1; TCRdb's D call, TRBD2, is unchecked because there is no DNA. CDR1 is MNHEY and CDR2 is SMNVEV in the germline V gene (reference sequence). The CDR3 loop spans 15 amino acids. The CDR3 here is CASSLTSGITNEQFF.

The gene calls are TRBV12-3 or TRBV12-4 and TRBJ2-1. The CDR3 length is 14 residues. CDR3 region: CASSLDRSLNEQFF.

V is TRBV15 and J is TRBJ1-1. Germline V gene sequence: CDR1 LNHNV, CDR2 YYDKDF (reference sequence). The CDR3 is 15 residues long. The CDR3 spells CATSRESSRATEAFF.

The V call is TRBV7-9, the J call TRBJ2-6; TCRdb picks TRBD2, but there is no DNA to check that call. Germline CDR1 is SEHNR and CDR2 is FQNEAQ (reference sequence). The CDR3 is 17 amino acids. The CDR3 spells CASSFGGLNSGANVLTF.